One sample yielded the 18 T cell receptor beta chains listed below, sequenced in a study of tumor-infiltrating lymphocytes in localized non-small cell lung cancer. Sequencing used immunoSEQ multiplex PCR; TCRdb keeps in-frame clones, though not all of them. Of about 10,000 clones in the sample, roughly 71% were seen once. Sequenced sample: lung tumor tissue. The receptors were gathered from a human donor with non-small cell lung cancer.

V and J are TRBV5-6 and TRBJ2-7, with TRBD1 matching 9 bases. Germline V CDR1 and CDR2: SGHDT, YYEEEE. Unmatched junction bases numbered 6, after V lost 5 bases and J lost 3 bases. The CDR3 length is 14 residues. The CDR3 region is CASSPGQGLYEQYF. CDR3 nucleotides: TGTGCCAGCAGTCCGGGACAGGGACTCTACGAGCAGTACTTC.

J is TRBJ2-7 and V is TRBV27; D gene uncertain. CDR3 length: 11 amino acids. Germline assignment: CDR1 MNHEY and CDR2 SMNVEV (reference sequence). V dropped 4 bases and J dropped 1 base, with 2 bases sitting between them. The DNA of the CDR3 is TGTGCCAGCAGTTCATCCTACGAGCAGTACTTC. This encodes CASSSSYEQYF.

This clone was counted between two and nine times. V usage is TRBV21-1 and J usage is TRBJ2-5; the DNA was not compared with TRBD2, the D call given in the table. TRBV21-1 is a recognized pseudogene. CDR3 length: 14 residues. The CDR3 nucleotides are TGTGCCAGCAGCAAAGCGGGGGGTGAAGAGACCCAGTACTTC. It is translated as CASSKAGGEETQYF.

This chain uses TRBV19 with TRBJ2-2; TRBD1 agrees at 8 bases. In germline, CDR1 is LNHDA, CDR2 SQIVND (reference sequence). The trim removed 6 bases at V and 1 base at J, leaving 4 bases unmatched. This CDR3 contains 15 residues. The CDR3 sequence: CASRPDRGNTGELFF. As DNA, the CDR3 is TGTGCCAGTAGGCCAGACAGGGGGAACACCGGGGAGCTGTTTTTT.

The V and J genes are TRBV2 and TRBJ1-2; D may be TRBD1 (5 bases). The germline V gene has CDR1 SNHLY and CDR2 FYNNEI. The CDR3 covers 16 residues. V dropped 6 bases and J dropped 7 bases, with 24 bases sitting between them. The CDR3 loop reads CASSDDGVAGGGGYTF. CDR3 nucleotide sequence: TGTGCCAGCAGCGACGATGGGGTTGCGGGGGGAGGTGGCTACACCTTC.

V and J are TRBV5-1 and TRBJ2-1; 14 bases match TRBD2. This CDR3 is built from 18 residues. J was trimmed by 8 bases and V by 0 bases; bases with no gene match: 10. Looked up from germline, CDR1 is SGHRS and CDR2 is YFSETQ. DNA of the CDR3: TGCGCCAGCAGCTTGGGGGCCTCGGGACTAGCGGGGGTGGATGAGCAGTTCTTC. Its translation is CASSLGASGLAGVDEQFF. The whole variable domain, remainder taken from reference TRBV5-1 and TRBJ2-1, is KAGVTQTPRYLIKTRGQQVTLSCSPISGHRSVSWYQQTPGQGLQFLFEYFSETQRNKGNFPGRFSGRQFSNSRSEMNVSTLELGDSALYLCASSLGASGLAGVDEQFFGPGTRLTVL.

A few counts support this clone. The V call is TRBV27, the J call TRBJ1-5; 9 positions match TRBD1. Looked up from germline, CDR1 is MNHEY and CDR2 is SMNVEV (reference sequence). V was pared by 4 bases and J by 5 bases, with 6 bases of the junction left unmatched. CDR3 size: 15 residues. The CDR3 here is CASSSPGQGYQPQHF. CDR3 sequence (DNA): TGTGCCAGCAGTTCTCCGGGACAGGGTTATCAGCCCCAGCATTTT.

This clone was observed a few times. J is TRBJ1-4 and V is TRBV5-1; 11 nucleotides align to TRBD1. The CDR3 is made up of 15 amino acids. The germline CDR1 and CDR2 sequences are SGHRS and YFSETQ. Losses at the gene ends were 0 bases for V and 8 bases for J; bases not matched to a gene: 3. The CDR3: CASSLEGQGGEKLFF. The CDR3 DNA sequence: TGCGCCAGCAGCTTGGAGGGACAGGGGGGAGAAAAACTGTTTTTT. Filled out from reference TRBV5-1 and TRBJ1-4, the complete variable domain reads KAGVTQTPRYLIKTRGQQVTLSCSPISGHRSVSWYQQTPGQGLQFLFEYFSETQRNKGNFPGRFSGRQFSNSRSEMNVSTLELGDSALYLCASSLEGQGGEKLFFGSGTQLSVL.

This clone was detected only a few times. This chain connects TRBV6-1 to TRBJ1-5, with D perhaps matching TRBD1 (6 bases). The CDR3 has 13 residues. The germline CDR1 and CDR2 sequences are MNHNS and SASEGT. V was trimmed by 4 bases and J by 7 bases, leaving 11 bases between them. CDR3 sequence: CASSGQEEQPQHF. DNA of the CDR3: TGTGCCAGCAGTGGACAGGAGGAACAGCCCCAGCATTTT.

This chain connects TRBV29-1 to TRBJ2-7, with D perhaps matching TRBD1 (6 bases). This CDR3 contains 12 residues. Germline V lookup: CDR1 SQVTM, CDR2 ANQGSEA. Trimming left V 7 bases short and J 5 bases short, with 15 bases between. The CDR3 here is CSAQSQGDEQYF. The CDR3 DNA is TGCAGCGCTCAATCACAGGGTGACGAGCAGTACTTC.

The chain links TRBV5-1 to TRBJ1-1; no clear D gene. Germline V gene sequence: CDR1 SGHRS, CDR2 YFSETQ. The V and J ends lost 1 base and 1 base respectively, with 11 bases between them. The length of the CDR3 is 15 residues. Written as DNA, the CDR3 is TGCGCCAGCAGCTTGTTACCGGACCAGAACACTGAAGCTTTCTTT. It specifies CASSLLPDQNTEAFF.

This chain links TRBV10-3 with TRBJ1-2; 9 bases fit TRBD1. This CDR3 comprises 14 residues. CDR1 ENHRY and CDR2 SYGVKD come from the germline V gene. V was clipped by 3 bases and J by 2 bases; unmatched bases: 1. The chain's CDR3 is CAISDGQGNYGYTF. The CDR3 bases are TGTGCCATCAGTGATGGACAGGGGAACTATGGCTACACCTTC.

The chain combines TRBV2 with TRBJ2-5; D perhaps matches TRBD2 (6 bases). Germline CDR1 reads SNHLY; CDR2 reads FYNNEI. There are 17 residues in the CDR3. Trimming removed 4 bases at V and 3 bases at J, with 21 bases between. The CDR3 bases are TGTGCCAGCAGTGGCCAAAGAAAAGGGCGGGGTAAAGAGACCCAGTACTTC. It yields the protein CASSGQRKGRGKETQYF. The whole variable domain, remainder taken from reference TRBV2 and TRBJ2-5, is EPEVTQTPSHQVTQMGQEVILRCVPISNHLYFYWYRQILGQKVEFLVSFYNNEISEKSEIFDDQFSVERPDGSNFTLKIRSTKLEDSAMYFCASSGQRKGRGKETQYFGPGTRLLVL.

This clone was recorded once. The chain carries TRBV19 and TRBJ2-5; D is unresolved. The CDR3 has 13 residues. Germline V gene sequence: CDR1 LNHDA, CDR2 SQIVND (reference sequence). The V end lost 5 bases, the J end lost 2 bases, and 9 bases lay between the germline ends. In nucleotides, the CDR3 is TGTGCCAGTAGTCCAGAGTTACAAGAGACCCAGTACTTC. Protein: CASSPELQETQYF.

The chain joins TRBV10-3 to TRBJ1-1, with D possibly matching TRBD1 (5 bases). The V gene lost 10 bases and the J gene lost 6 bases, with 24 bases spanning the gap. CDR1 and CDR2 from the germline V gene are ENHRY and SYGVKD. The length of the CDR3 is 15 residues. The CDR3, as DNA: TGTGCCACAATCAAAAAAGGGGAGAATGACGCTGAAGCTTTCTTT. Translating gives CATIKKGENDAEAFF.

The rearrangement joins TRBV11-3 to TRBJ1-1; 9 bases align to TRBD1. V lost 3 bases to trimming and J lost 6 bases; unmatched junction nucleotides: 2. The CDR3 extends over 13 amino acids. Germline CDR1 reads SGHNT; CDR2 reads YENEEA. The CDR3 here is CASSFGTGPEAFF. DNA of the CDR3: TGTGCCAGCAGCTTCGGGACAGGGCCTGAAGCTTTCTTT. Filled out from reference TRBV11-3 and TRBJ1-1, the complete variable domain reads EAGVVQSPRYKIIEKKQPVAFWCNPISGHNTLYWYLQNLGQGPELLIRYENEEAVDDSQLPKDRFSAERLKGVDSTLKIQPAELGDSAVYLCASSFGTGPEAFFGQGTRLTVV.

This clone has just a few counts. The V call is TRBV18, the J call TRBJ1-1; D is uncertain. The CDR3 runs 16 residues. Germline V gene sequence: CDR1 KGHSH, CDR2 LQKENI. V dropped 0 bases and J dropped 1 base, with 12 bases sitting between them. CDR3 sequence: CASSPPMVLGNTEAFF. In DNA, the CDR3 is TGTGCCAGCTCACCACCAATGGTGTTGGGGAACACTGAAGCTTTCTTT.

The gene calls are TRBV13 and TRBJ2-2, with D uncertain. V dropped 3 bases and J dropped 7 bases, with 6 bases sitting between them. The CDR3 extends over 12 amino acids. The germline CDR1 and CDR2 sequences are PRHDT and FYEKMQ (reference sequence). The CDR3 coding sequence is TGTGCCAGCAGCTTTCAGCTCGGGGAGCTGTTTTTT. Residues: CASSFQLGELFF.